These T cell receptor beta chains were read from a single sample in a study of PD-1 blockade in classical Hodgkin lymphoma. TCRdb keeps only in-frame clones here, not all; method: immunoSEQ multiplex PCR. In the table there are about 9,900 clones, approximately 90% of which are singletons. This material consisted of peripheral blood mononuclear cells (PBMCs), taken at baseline. All receptors come from a human donor with classical Hodgkin lymphoma. CDR3s leave out the opening cysteine and the closing phenylalanine or tryptophan. A D gene is named only where the DNA matches it firmly.

TRBD2,TRBV6-6,ASSTVAGVVDTQY
NA,TRBV6-1,ASSVLGLEDHEQH
TRBD2,TRBV27,ASSPRTSGLQETQY
NA,TRBV30,AWLLWNEQF
NA,TRBV30,ACRTRTTIYEQY
NA,TRBV6-1,ASSEEGYGSETQY
NA,TRBV15,ATSPMSDRNTIY
NA,TRBV11-2,ASSPLRARGSSYEQY
NA,TRBV5-1,ASSFVNKASTGRQETQY
NA,TRBV7-8,ASGLDNTQY
NA,TRBV5-4,ASRRVGGGGDTQY
NA,TRBV4-2,ASSQDPGGRWPQH
NA,TRBV19,ASSTLDSSSGNTIY
NA,TRBV7-8,ASSLLGGRMNTEAF
TRBD2,TRBV5-1,ASSLSAGGTYNEQF
TRBD1,TRBV19,ASSILGQGGEAKNIQY
NA,TRBV6-5,ASSIRSGAYEQY
NA,TRBV19,ASSIGGVTYQPQH
NA,TRBV28,ASSPPTAHTDTQY
NA,TRBV27,ASSIAGAHTEAF
TRBD2,TRBV19,ASSTPLAGGDEQF
NA,TRBV9,ASSVAPVRSSYNEQF
NA,TRBV2,ASSEAGDGYT
NA,TRBV28,ASSPPGWGSGNTIY
TRBD1,TRBV5-1,ASSSPGQGTEAF
NA,TRBV9,ASSHEGQEAF
NA,TRBV28,ASSQGGTQY
TRBD2,TRBV2,ASGLRERETQY
TRBD2,TRBV9,ASSPVPGGNGRYEQY
NA,TRBV12-5,ASGLGLSYDEQY
NA,TRBV23-1,ASRKGDLTYEQY
NA,TRBV30,AWSVHGDQPQH
NA,TRBV2,ASSDPGEAKNIQY
NA,TRBV7-8,ASSLALWESRRNEQY
NA,TRBV28,ASSLKALGINLAYGYT
NA,TRBV5-6,ASSFQNNSPLH
TRBD1,TRBV6-5,ASSLWTGSQPQH
NA,TRBV7-9,ASSLEGGVEAF
NA,TRBV6-1,ASSEEGGFLLPQH
NA,TRBV15,ATSRETGNTEAF
NA,TRBV5-4,ASSLKTGLSYEQY
NA,TRBV11-3,ASSWGPNEKLF
TRBD1,TRBV27,ASKSGTGVNEQY
NA,TRBV19,ASSFDKTGVIRNEQF
NA,TRBV6-6,ASSSGNEQF
TRBD2,TRBV10-3,AISEPVMTSGRDRDTQY
NA,TRBV7-2,ASSSSWGIQGLTEAF
NA,TRBV9,ASSVLAGEGAQY
NA,TRBV7-8,ASSLNDQATIY